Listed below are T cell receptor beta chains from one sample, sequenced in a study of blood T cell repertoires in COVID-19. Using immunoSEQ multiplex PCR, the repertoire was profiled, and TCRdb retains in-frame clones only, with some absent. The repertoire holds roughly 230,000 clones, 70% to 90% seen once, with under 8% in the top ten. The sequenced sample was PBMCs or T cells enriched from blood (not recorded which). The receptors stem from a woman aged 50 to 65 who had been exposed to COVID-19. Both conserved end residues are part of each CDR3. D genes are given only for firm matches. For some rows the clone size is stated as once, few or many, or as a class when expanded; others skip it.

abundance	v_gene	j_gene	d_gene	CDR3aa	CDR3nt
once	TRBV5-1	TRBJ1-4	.	CASSLVGSNEKLFF	TGCGCCAGCAGCTTGGTCGGGTCTAATGAAAAACTGTTTTTT
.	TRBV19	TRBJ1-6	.	CASSIRGSSSYNSPLHF	TGTGCCAGTAGTATACGGGGGTCTAGCTCCTATAATTCACCCCTCCACTTT
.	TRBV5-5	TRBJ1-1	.	CASSWGDLSTEAFF	TGTGCCAGCAGCTGGGGGGATTTGAGCACTGAAGCTTTCTTT
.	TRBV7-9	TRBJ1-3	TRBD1	CASSSQGGISGNTIYF	TGTGCCAGCAGCTCACAGGGGGGAATCTCTGGAAACACCATATATTTT
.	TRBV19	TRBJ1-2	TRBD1	CASWDRGDPSNYGYTF	TGTGCCAGTTGGGACAGGGGAGACCCTTCTAACTATGGCTACACCTTC
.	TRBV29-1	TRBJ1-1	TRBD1	CSVEDVGTGSTEAFF	TGCAGCGTTGAAGACGTCGGGACAGGGAGCACTGAAGCTTTCTTT
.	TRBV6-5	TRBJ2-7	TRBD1	CASRPTGGLAYEQYF	TGTGCCAGCAGGCCCACAGGGGGACTCGCCTACGAGCAGTACTTC
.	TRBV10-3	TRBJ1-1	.	CAISVSGDTEAFF	TGTGCCATCAGTGTATCAGGGGACACTGAAGCTTTCTTT
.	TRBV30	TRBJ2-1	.	CARHTTGFFLHGQFF	TGTGCCAGACACACCACAGGTTTCTTCTTACATGGGCAGTTCTTC
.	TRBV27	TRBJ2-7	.	CASSLGLDYEQYF	TGTGCCAGCAGTTTAGGCCTAGATTACGAGCAGTACTTC
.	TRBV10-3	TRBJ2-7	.	CAISGEGDKVREQYF	TGTGCCATCAGTGGCGAGGGGGATAAAGTAAGAGAGCAGTACTTC
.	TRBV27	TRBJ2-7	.	CASTRGAEQYF	TGTGCCAGCACACGGGGAGCCGAGCAGTACTTC
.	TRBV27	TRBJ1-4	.	CASSLGGGPTNEKLFF	TGTGCCAGCAGTTTAGGGGGGGGACCAACTAATGAAAAACTGTTTTTT
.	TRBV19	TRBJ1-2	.	CASRRSDSYGYTF	TGTGCCAGTAGGAGGTCTGACAGCTATGGCTACACCTTC
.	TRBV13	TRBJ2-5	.	CASSLWGGLQETQYF	TGTGCCAGCAGCTTGTGGGGGGGCCTCCAAGAGACCCAGTACTTC
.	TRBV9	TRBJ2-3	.	CASSLAAGFTDTQYF	TGTGCCAGCAGCCTCGCGGCGGGGTTCACGGATACGCAGTATTTT
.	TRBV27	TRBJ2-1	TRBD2	CASSPRVLLAGAYNEQFF	TGTGCCAGCAGTCCACGCGTCCTTCTAGCGGGGGCCTACAATGAGCAGTTCTTC
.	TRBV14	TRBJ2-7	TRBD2	CASSQGAAGGPKGLEQYF	TGTGCCAGCAGCCAAGGAGCAGCGGGGGGCCCAAAAGGTTTGGAGCAGTACTTC
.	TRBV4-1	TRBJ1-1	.	CASSQERAPNTEAFF	TGCGCCAGCAGCCAAGAGCGCGCACCTAACACTGAAGCTTTCTTT
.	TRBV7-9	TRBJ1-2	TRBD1	CASSLASGGANYGYTF	TGTGCCAGCAGCTTAGCGTCAGGGGGAGCTAACTATGGCTACACCTTC
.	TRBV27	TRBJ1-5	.	CASSPTGWEAQHF	TGTGCCAGCAGTCCCACAGGGTGGGAAGCCCAGCATTTT
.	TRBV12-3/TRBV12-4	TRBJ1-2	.	CASSFGGYGYTF	TGTGCCAGCAGTTTCGGGGGGTACGGCTACACCTTC
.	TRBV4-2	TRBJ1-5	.	CASSQERSNQPQHF	TGTGCCAGCAGCCAAGAGAGGAGCAATCAGCCCCAGCATTTT
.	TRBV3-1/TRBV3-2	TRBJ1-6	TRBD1	CASSPRRQGFPPLHF	TGTGCCAGCAGCCCTAGGCGACAGGGCTTCCCACCCCTCCACTTT
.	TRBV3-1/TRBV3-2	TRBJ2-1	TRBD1	CASSHTGTGFRDEQFF	TGTGCCAGCAGCCACACCGGGACAGGGTTTCGGGATGAGCAGTTCTTC
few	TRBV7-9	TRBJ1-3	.	CASSLGGSFSGNTIYF	TGTGCCAGCAGCTTAGGCGGAAGCTTCTCTGGAAACACCATATATTTT
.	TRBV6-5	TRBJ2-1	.	CASSPQGRSEQFF	TGTGCCAGCAGTCCACAGGGTCGAAGTGAGCAGTTCTTC
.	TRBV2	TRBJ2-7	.	CASTRGYEQYF	TGTGCCAGCACCCGGGGCTACGAGCAGTACTTC
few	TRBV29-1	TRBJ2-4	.	CSVTGLVNIQYF	TGCAGTGTAACAGGGCTTGTAAACATTCAGTACTTC
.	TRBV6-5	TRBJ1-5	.	CASSQQRNQPQHF	TGTGCCAGCAGTCAGCAGAGGAATCAGCCCCAGCATTTT
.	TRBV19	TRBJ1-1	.	CASTPRAGGTTEAFF	TGTGCCAGTACCCCACGGGCGGGGGGCACCACTGAAGCTTTCTTT
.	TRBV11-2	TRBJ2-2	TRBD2	CASSPGGIVDTGELFF	TGTGCCAGCAGCCCCGGGGGGATTGTAGACACCGGGGAGCTGTTTTTT
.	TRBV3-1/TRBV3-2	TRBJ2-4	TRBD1	CASSRGQGLKNIQYF	TGTGCCAGCAGCCGGGGACAGGGCCTCAAAAACATTCAGTACTTC
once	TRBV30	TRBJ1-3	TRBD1	CAWSPLTGLGNTIYF	TGTGCCTGGAGCCCCCTGACAGGGCTAGGAAACACCATATATTTT
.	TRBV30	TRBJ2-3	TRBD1	CAWSISTGGGTDTQYF	TGTGCCTGGAGTATATCGACAGGGGGTGGCACAGATACGCAGTATTTT
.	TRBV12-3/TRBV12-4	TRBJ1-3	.	CASSSGGGTIYF	TGTGCCAGCAGTTCGGGGGGTGGCACCATATATTTT
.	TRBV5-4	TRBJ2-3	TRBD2	CASSSGLAGATGDTQYF	TGTGCCAGCAGCTCAGGACTAGCGGGGGCAACTGGAGATACGCAGTATTTT
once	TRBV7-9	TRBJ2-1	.	CASRQGLTYNEQFF	TGTGCCAGCAGACAGGGCTTAACCTACAATGAGCAGTTCTTC
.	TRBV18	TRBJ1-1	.	CASSPKGVNTEAFF	TGTGCCAGCTCACCAAAAGGGGTTAACACTGAAGCTTTCTTT
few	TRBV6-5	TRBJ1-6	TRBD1	CASSYRGTAHRSPLHF	TGTGCCAGCAGTTACAGGGGGACAGCTCACCGTTCACCCCTCCACTTT
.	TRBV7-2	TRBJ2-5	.	CASSSSGLARGTQYF	TGTGCCAGCAGCTCATCAGGGCTAGCGAGGGGGACCCAGTACTTC
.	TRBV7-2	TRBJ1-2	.	CASGAANYGYTF	TGTGCCAGCGGGGCAGCGAACTATGGCTACACCTTC
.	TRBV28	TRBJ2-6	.	CASLKRGLLGGATGANVLTF	TGTGCCAGCCTTAAAAGGGGGCTCCTCGGCGGGGCGACTGGGGCCAACGTCCTGACTTTC
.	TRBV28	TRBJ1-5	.	CASSLRSARQPQHF	TGTGCCAGCAGTTTGAGGAGTGCACGTCAGCCCCAGCATTTT
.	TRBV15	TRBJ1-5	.	CATSSAYREGEPQHF	TGTGCCACCAGCAGCGCGTACAGGGAAGGAGAGCCCCAGCATTTT
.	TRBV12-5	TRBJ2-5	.	CASGLYGGETQYF	TGTGCTAGTGGTTTGTATGGGGGCGAGACCCAGTACTTC
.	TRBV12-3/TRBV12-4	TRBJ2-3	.	CASSKGGDTQYF	TGTGCCAGCAGTAAAGGGGGAGATACGCAGTATTTT
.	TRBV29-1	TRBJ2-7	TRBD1	CSVQGAGEQYF	TGCAGCGTACAGGGGGCGGGGGAGCAGTACTTC
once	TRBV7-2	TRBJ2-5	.	CASSLGGMGSETQYF	TGTGCCAGCAGCTTAGGAGGGATGGGTTCAGAGACCCAGTACTTC
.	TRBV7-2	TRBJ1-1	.	CASSLDTAEFGGGAFF	TGTGCCAGCAGCTTAGACACCGCCGAGTTCGGGGGGGGAGCTTTCTTT
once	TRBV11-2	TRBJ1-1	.	CASSFTRGAAMLNTEAFF	TGTGCCAGCAGCTTTACTCGGGGGGCTGCCATGCTGAACACTGAAGCTTTCTTT
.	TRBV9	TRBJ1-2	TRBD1	CASSVVPGQGAGGYTF	TGTGCCAGCAGCGTAGTCCCGGGACAGGGGGCAGGTGGCTACACCTTC